This T cell receptor (beta chain) was sequenced in a study of Ad26.COV2.S vaccination and SARS-CoV-2 variants (dated by TCRdb to the early 2020s). Some background on the complete study: Vaccine-arm donors came from COV1001, a multicentre, randomized, double-blind, placebo-controlled phase I-IIa trial of Ad26.COV2.S in healthy adults. Ad26.COV2.S was administered intramuscularly at a dose of 5x10^10 or 1x10^11 viral particles, either as one shot or as two shots given 56 days apart. TCRbeta repertoire sequencing was used to assess the specificity and breadth of SARS-CoV-2-reactive T cell receptors after Ad26.COV2.S vaccination. The TCR-sequenced set comprised about 30 samples: around 20 Ad26.COV2.S vaccine recipients, 5 placebo recipients and 8 SARS-CoV-2 convalescent individuals. Participants in the trial were split at random into five groups of five each, receiving low-dose or high-dose Ad26.COV2.S once or twice, or else placebo on both occasions. Investigators did not know the trial group allocation while performing experiments and assessing outcomes. What the study reported, not specific to this receptor: It was noted by the authors that total T cell responses may have been underestimated by the TCR breadth and depth analyses. Ad26.COV2.S recipients had higher spike-specific TCR breadth than placebo recipients (P = 0.0014). Substantial breadth of spike-specific CD8+ and CD4+ T cell responses was reported after vaccination. Vaccine and placebo recipients had similar non-spike TCR breadth, a finding consistent with the vaccine containing only spike. The study was not powered to compare responses between vaccine doses or regimens.

TCRbeta CDR3 regions were sequenced with the immunoSEQ Assay. After extraction, genomic DNA underwent amplification by bias-controlled multiplex PCR, followed by high-throughput sequencing. Under the source paper's analysis protocol: To quantify the absolute abundance of every unique TCRbeta CDR3 region, sequences were collapsed and filtered. T cell fraction was estimated by normalizing TCRbeta template counts to usable DNA, which was measured by amplifying reference genes present in all nucleated cells. Repertoire TCRs were annotated as SARS-CoV-2-specific when V gene, CDR3 amino acid sequence and J gene were exactly matched to a known reactive TCR set. MIRA supplied the reference SARS-CoV-2 TCR set, which was filtered for enrichment in COVID-19-positive ImmuneCODE repertoires so that public or cross-reactive TCRs were removed. Based on the MIRA antigens, annotated TCRs were further analysed at the level of specific ORF or position within ORF. Breadth was defined as annotated unique rearrangements over total unique productive rearrangements; depth was the summed frequency of those rearrangements. TCR breadth was compared between groups using two-sided Wilcoxon rank-sum tests. Drawn from immuneACCESS, this table holds only the in-frame rearrangements with V and J called that TCRdb kept. Clones are partly lost; checked studies trace under half to an unresolved V gene and leave the rest unexplained. The V and J calls and clone size were taken over from that table, and D and trimming were inferred from the DNA. This sample is represented by around 420,000 clones; 88% of them were singletons. About 4% of the sample comes from the top ten.

This clone has a handful of counts. Its binding antigen is unknown. No base quality values were provided; no much bigger clone lies one nucleotide off. V is reduced by 6 bases and J by 2 bases, leaving a spacing of 17 bases between them. From the germline V gene, CDR1 is MNHEY and CDR2 is SVGAGI. From the cysteine through the phenylalanine, the CDR3 covers 15 amino acids. Only the CDR3 part of the read is kept: 45 bases, read in frame from the first base. Sample treatment or condition, as interpreted from the label and publication: some 20 received Ad26.COV2.S at low or high dose, single or two shots; roughly five received placebo; per-sample allocation not given. Repertoires of vaccine and placebo recipients were sequenced from samples taken on day 63 after the first injection. Cohort 1b enrolled around 23 adults aged 18-55 years at a single site in Boston, USA, between 29 July and 7 August 2020. Ad26.COV2.S consisted of a replication-incompetent adenovirus type 26 vector by which a prefusion-stabilized SARS-CoV-2 spike protein from the original Wuhan strain was expressed.

The receptor was derived from a person between 18 and 65 years old who received the Ad26.COV2.S COVID-19 vaccine or a placebo. The source was peripheral blood, collected in a trial of Ad26.COV2.S vaccine versus placebo. The rearranged chain carries TRBV6-5 and TRBJ2-7; the D gene is tentatively TRBD1 or TRBD2, each matching 6 bases. The CDR3 reads CASSLDRRGPYEQYF. In nucleotide form, the sequence is TGTGCCAGCAGCCTCGACAGGAGGGGCCCCTACGAGCAGTACTTC.